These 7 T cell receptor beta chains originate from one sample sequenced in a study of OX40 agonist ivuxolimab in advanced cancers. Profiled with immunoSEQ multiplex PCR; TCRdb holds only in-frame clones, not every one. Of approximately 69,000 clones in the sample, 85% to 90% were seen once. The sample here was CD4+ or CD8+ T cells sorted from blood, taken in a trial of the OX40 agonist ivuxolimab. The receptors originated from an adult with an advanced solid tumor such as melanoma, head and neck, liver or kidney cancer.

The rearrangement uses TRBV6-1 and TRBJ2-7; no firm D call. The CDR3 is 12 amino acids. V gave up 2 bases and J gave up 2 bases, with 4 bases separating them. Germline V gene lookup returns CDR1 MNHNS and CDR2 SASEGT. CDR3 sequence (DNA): TGTGCCAGCAGTGAAAATGCCTACGAGCAGTACTTC. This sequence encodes CASSENAYEQYF.

CDR3 DNA sequence: TGTGCCAGCACTTGGGACAGGGGCTACACCGGGGAGCTGTTTTTT. Translation gives CASTWDRGYTGELFF. V and J are TRBV28 and TRBJ2-2; TRBD1 aligns across 10 bases. This CDR3 region has 15 residues. V was clipped by 7 bases and J by 3 bases; unmatched bases: 5. Looked up from germline, CDR1 is MDHEN and CDR2 is SYDVKM.

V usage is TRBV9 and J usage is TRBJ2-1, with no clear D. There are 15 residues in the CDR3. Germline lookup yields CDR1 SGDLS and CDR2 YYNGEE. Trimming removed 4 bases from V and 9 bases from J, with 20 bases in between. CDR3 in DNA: TGTGCCAGCAGCCCTCAAGTCTATGGTTTTGGTGAGCAGTTCTTC. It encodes CASSPQVYGFGEQFF.

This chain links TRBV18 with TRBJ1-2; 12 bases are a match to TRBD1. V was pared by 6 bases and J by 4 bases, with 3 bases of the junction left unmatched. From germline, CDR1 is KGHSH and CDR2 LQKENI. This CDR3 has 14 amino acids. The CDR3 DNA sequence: TGTGCCAGCTCCCCGGGACAGGGGGCCTATGGCTACACCTTC. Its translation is CASSPGQGAYGYTF.

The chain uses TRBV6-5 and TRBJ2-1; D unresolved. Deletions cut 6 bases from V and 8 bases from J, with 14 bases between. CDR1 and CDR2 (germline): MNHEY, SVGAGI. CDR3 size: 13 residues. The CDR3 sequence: CASRPDTGHEQFF. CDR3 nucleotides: TGTGCCAGCAGACCAGACACCGGGCATGAGCAGTTCTTC.

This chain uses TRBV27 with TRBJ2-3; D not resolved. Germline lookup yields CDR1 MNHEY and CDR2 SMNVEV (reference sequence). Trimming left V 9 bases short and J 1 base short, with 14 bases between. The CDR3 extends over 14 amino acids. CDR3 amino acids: CARGTKWGTDTQYF. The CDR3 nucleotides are TGTGCCAGGGGTACCAAATGGGGCACAGATACGCAGTATTTT.

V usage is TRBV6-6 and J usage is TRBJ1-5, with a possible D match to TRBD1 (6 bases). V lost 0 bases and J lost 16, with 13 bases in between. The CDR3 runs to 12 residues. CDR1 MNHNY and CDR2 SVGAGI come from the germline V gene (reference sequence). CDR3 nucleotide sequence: TGTGCCAGCAGTTACTCTCGGGGGGCCCTACATTTT. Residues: CASSYSRGALHF.